What follows are 8 T cell receptor beta chains derived from one specimen sequenced in a study of cytomegalovirus exposure and HLA in healthy donors. The PCR ran on 60 Vbeta and 13 Jbeta primers. Generated by immunoSEQ multiplex PCR, the TCRdb table keeps only in-frame clones and is missing some. The sample lists around 200,000 clones, about 79% occurring once. Source material: PBMCs. Receptors were obtained from a man in his late teens or twenties in good health and CMV-seronegative.

J is TRBJ2-1 and V is TRBV11-2; a possible D gene is TRBD1 (5 bases). The germline V gene encodes CDR1 SGHAT and CDR2 FQNNGV. Trimming cost V 5 bases and J 0 bases, with 14 bases left between them. The CDR3 covers 16 residues. CDR3 DNA sequence: TGTGCCAGCAGCACATGGCGCCAGGGCTCCTACAATGAGCAGTTCTTC. Protein sequence: CASSTWRQGSYNEQFF.

In this sample, this clone turned up a few times. The V call is TRBV5-1, the J call TRBJ2-7, with TRBD1 as a possible D gene (6 bases). Germline V gene data show CDR1 as SGHRS and CDR2 as YFSETQ. The ends were cut back, 2 bases at V and 6 bases at J, with 6 bases in the middle. The CDR3 is 11 residues long. CDR3 DNA: TGCGCCAGCAGCTTACAGGGCGAGCAGTACTTC. This codes for CASSLQGEQYF.

The chain employs TRBV13 and TRBJ2-7; D perhaps matches TRBD2 (5 bases). The germline V gene has CDR1 PRHDT and CDR2 FYEKMQ (reference sequence). The V and J ends lost 4 bases and 6 bases respectively, with 19 bases between them. This CDR3 region has 15 residues. CDR3 in amino acids: CASSSAGAPRLEQYF. The DNA for the CDR3 is TGTGCCAGCAGCTCCGCGGGCGCGCCGCGGCTCGAGCAGTACTTC.

This sequence joins TRBV6-6 and TRBJ1-2, with 11 bases aligning to TRBD1. The germline V gene has CDR1 MNHNY and CDR2 SVGAGI (reference sequence). The V segment lost 5 bases and the J segment 7 bases; nucleotides outside the gene matches: 6. The CDR3 covers 14 residues. The CDR3 DNA follows: TGTGCCAGCAGTGCAAGGACAGGGGGCGGTGGCTACACCTTC. Its translation is CASSARTGGGGYTF.

The gene calls are TRBV6-5 and TRBJ1-2, with TRBD1 identical over 8 bases. The germline gives CDR1 MNHEY, CDR2 SVGAGI. The CDR3 runs 15 residues. Germline trimming cut 8 bases from V and 1 base from J; bases unmatched to any gene: 9. The CDR3 coding sequence is TGTGCCAGCCGCGGGACAGGAGGGTTTAACTATGGCTACACCTTC. Translation gives CASRGTGGFNYGYTF.

This clone is a singleton in its sample. This chain joins TRBV4-2 and TRBJ2-2; perhaps TRBD2 as D (5 bases). The CDR3 spans 17 residues. Germline V gives CDR1 LGHNA, CDR2 YNFKEQ. V shed 0 bases and J shed 0 bases, with 11 bases lying between them. CDR3 nucleotides: TGTGCCAGCAGCCAAGACTCGGAAGCGGCGAACACCGGGGAGCTGTTTTTT. This translates into CASSQDSEAANTGELFF.

This chain connects TRBV19 to TRBJ2-5, with 7 bases that match TRBD2. Germline lookup yields CDR1 LNHDA and CDR2 SQIVND (reference sequence). CDR3 size: 14 residues. Unmatched junction bases numbered 5, after V lost 2 bases and J lost 5 bases. The CDR3 protein is CASSISTSRETQYF. DNA of the CDR3: TGTGCCAGTAGTATATCGACTAGCAGGGAGACCCAGTACTTC.

The V gene is TRBV11-2, the J gene TRBJ2-1; weak D call: TRBD1 (6 bases). V was shortened by 5 bases and J by 6 bases, with 17 bases between the two germline ends. This CDR3 comprises 15 residues. Germline CDR1 and CDR2: SGHAT and FQNNGV. CDR3 loop: CASSQGDIRANEQFF. CDR3 nucleotide sequence: TGTGCCAGCAGCCAAGGGGACATCCGGGCCAATGAGCAGTTCTTC.